The following is a TCR beta chain sequence with its context. The antigen is not known. The data were obtained in a study of CD8 T cells in Susac syndrome. Study-wide context: Treatment at blood withdrawal was none, corticosteroids, or intravenous immunoglobulin alone in Susac syndrome patients.

With random hexamers, reverse transcription was performed on about 0.5 to 1 ug of RNA. Multiplex PCR with immunoSEQ amplified the TCR beta CDR3 across 54 Vbeta and 13 Jbeta. In TCRdb, the immunoSEQ multiplex PCR reads were re-called with MiXCR into one record per CDR3 protein. The table has roughly 88,000 distinct CDR3 sequences, approximately 96% seen once; the top ten hold approximately 0.41%. TCR beta from blood CD8+ and CD4+ T cells was sequenced. Whole-study results and caveats: The number of Susac-specific public clones found was approximately 17 in total CD8+ repertoires and several in CD8+ TEMRA repertoires.

The germline CDR1 and CDR2 sequences are SGHAT and FQNNGV. This CDR3 spans 16 amino acids. Trimming stripped 4 bases from V and 5 bases from J, with 18 bases between. V is TRBV11-2 and J is TRBJ2-1; D possibly corresponds to TRBD1 (6 bases). Sample: CD8+ T cells from PBMCs. This clonotype originated in a human donor with Susac syndrome. The CDR3 DNA is TGTGCCAGCAGCTGGACGACCCAGGGGCTGGACAATGAGCAGTTCTTC. Translating gives CASSWTTQGLDNEQFF.